These 26 T cell receptor beta chains came from one sample sequenced in a study of PD-1 blockade in classical Hodgkin lymphoma. In every patient, relapse followed autologous stem cell transplantation, while exposure to brentuximab vedotin differed. Assay used: immunoSEQ multiplex PCR; TCRdb lists only in-frame clones, some missing. The sample consists of about 97,000 clones, over 80% of them appearing once. The source was peripheral blood mononuclear cells (PBMCs), collected at baseline. These receptors were taken from a human donor with classical Hodgkin lymphoma.

This chain links TRBV5-1 with TRBJ1-5; weak D call: TRBD1 (5 bases). The CDR3 length is 15 residues. CDR1 and CDR2 (germline): SGHRS, YFSETQ. V shed 5 bases and J shed 6 bases, with 18 bases lying between them. The CDR3 region is CASSPIGDGSQPQHF. The CDR3 nucleotides are TGCGCCAGCAGTCCTATAGGGGACGGGAGTCAGCCCCAGCATTTT. The whole variable domain, filled in from reference TRBV5-1 and TRBJ1-5, reads KAGVTQTPRYLIKTRGQQVTLSCSPISGHRSVSWYQQTPGQGLQFLFEYFSETQRNKGNFPGRFSGRQFSNSRSEMNVSTLELGDSALYLCASSPIGDGSQPQHFGDGTRLSIL.

This clone was seen a single time. The V gene is TRBV5-1, the J gene TRBJ1-2; 8 nucleotides match TRBD1. This CDR3 comprises 15 residues. Germline V gene lookup returns CDR1 SGHRS and CDR2 YFSETQ. Unmatched junction bases numbered 5, after V lost 4 bases and J lost 0 bases. The chain's CDR3 is CASSVDRAPNYGYTF. The CDR3 bases are TGCGCCAGCAGCGTGGACAGGGCCCCTAACTATGGCTACACCTTC.

The chain carries TRBV5-1 and TRBJ2-1; 9 bases fit TRBD1. CDR1 is SGHRS, CDR2 YFSETQ, per germline. The J segment lost 2 bases and the V segment lost 4 bases, leaving 4 bases of the junction unmatched. The CDR3 is made up of 15 amino acids. CDR3 DNA: TGCGCCAGCAGCCCTCGACAGGGGGCCTACAATGAGCAGTTCTTC. It encodes CASSPRQGAYNEQFF.

In regard to this clone: Possible read error: a much larger clone is one base away. The rearrangement uses TRBV11-2 and TRBJ1-1; no reliable D call. This CDR3 is built from 13 residues. Trimming took 0 bases from V and 0 from J, leaving 2 bases between them. Per the germline V gene, CDR1 is SGHAT and CDR2 is FQNNGV. The CDR3 coding sequence is TGTGCCAGCAGCTTAGACATGAACACTGAAGCTTTCTTT. This codes for CASSLDMNTEAFF. The variable domain in full, with the rest retrieved from reference TRBV11-2 and TRBJ1-1, is EAGVAQSPRYKIIEKRQSVAFWCNPISGHATLYWYQQILGQGPKLLIQFQNNGVVDDSQLPKDRFSAERLKGVDSTLKIQPAKLEDSAVYLCASSLDMNTEAFFGQGTRLTVV.

This chain joins TRBV18 and TRBJ2-3; no firm D call. CDR1 KGHSH and CDR2 LQKENI come from the germline V gene. V was cut by 3 bases and J by 5 bases, with 6 bases left in between. The CDR3 runs to 12 residues. CDR3 nucleotides: TGTGCCAGCTCACCCGGGCTAGATACGCAGTATTTT. It translates to CASSPGLDTQYF.

The chain links TRBV4-3 to TRBJ2-2; TRBD2 might be the D (7 bases). V gave up 0 bases and J gave up 4 bases, with 12 bases separating them. The length of the CDR3 is 16 residues. Per the germline V gene, CDR1 is LGHNA and CDR2 is YSLEER. The CDR3 region is CASSQESGGSTGELFF. The CDR3 region has the DNA TGCGCCAGCAGCCAAGAATCGGGGGGCAGCACCGGGGAGCTGTTTTTT.

The V call is TRBV7-8, the J call TRBJ2-5; 11 bases are shared with TRBD2. This CDR3 comprises 18 residues. The J segment lost 0 bases and the V segment lost 1 base, leaving 7 bases of the junction unmatched. The germline V gene encodes CDR1 SGHVS and CDR2 FQNEAQ. Here the CDR3 DNA reads TGTGCCAGCAGCTTAGTAACTAGCGGGAGCTCATACCAAGAGACCCAGTACTTC. Protein product: CASSLVTSGSSYQETQYF.

The rearrangement uses TRBV5-5 and TRBJ1-4; unclear D gene. The V end was cut by 4 bases, the J end by 7 bases, with 17 bases between. The CDR3 contains 15 residues. CDR1 is SGHKS, CDR2 YYEKEE, per germline (reference sequence). In DNA, the CDR3 is TGTGCCAGCAGCCCCGGGGTCCCGATGAGTGAAAAACTGTTTTTT. It yields the protein CASSPGVPMSEKLFF.

V usage is TRBV14 and J usage is TRBJ1-1; no reliable D call. The length of the CDR3 is 13 residues. The V gene lost 4 bases and the J gene lost 11 bases, with 17 bases spanning the gap. The germline V gene encodes CDR1 SGHDN and CDR2 FVKESK. The DNA for the CDR3 is TGTGCCAGCAGCCCGGAAAACCCTTGGGAGGCTTTCTTT. Translation gives CASSPENPWEAFF.

The chain joins TRBV19 to TRBJ2-1; TRBD2 aligns across 7 bases. Trimming at V came to 5 bases and at J to 0 bases, leaving 7 bases not matched to a gene. This CDR3 is 16 amino acids long. Germline CDR1 reads LNHDA; CDR2 reads SQIVND (reference sequence). CDR3 amino acids: CASSVLPGGSYNEQFF. For the CDR3, the DNA is TGTGCCAGTAGTGTCCTTCCGGGGGGCTCCTACAATGAGCAGTTCTTC.

V is TRBV28 and J is TRBJ2-6; D tentatively fits TRBD1 or TRBD2 (5 bases each). V lost 6 bases to trimming and J lost 3 bases, with 12 bases between them. CDR3 length: 15 amino acids. CDR1 MDHEN and CDR2 SYDVKM come from the germline V gene. The CDR3 reads CASRPWGIGANVLTF. CDR3 bases: TGTGCCAGCAGACCCTGGGGGATTGGGGCCAACGTCCTGACTTTC. The full variable domain, completed using reference TRBV28 and TRBJ2-6, is DVKVTQSSRYLVKRTGEKVFLECVQDMDHENMFWYRQDPGLGLRLIYFSYDVKMKEKGDIPEGYSVSREKKERFSLILESASTNQTSMYLCASRPWGIGANVLTFGAGSRLTVL.

As DNA, the CDR3 is TGTGCCAGCAATGGACCGGCCTATGGCTACACCTTC. It codes for CASNGPAYGYTF. This chain uses TRBV2 with TRBJ1-2; no clear D gene. The CDR3 totals 12 residues. V lost 7 bases to trimming and J lost 4 bases, with 10 bases between them. From germline, CDR1 is SNHLY and CDR2 FYNNEI.

CDR3 amino acids: CASNRDRGSNQPQHF. In nucleotides, the CDR3 is TGTGCCAGTAACAGAGACAGGGGCTCTAATCAGCCCCAGCATTTT. The chain links TRBV19 to TRBJ1-5; 8 positions match TRBD1. Germline assignment: CDR1 LNHDA and CDR2 SQIVND (reference sequence). J gave up 4 bases and V 7 bases, and 9 bases lay outside the gene matches. The CDR3 contains 15 residues.

The chain uses TRBV6-5 and TRBJ2-7; 7 nucleotides line up with TRBD2. Germline V CDR1 and CDR2: MNHEY, SVGAGI. This CDR3 has 14 residues. Losses at the gene ends were 2 bases for V and 0 bases for J; bases not matched to a gene: 1. The CDR3 coding sequence is TGTGCCAGCAGTTACGGGAGGGGCTCCTACGAGCAGTACTTC. Its protein is CASSYGRGSYEQYF.

The chain combines TRBV6-1 with TRBJ2-7; D gene unclear. The CDR3 runs 14 residues. With 3 bases removed from V and 8 bases from J, the gap between germline ends came to 17 bases. Germline V gives CDR1 MNHNS, CDR2 SASEGT. The CDR3 coding sequence is TGTGCCAGCAGTGAGGCCCCTGAGAGGCTCAAGCAGTACTTC. It specifies CASSEAPERLKQYF.

The chain uses TRBV19 and TRBJ2-1; the match to TRBD2 covers 12 bases. Germline V gene sequence: CDR1 LNHDA, CDR2 SQIVND (reference sequence). The CDR3 is made up of 20 amino acids. V lost 8 bases and J lost 0; bases outside the gene matches: 17. CDR3: CASSREGLAGLPSSYNEQFF. DNA for the CDR3: TGTGCCAGTTCGAGGGAAGGACTAGCGGGACTCCCGAGCTCCTACAATGAGCAGTTCTTC.

The chain is built from TRBV10-1 and TRBJ2-4; weak D call: TRBD2 (5 bases). V shed 4 bases and J shed 7 bases, with 14 bases lying between them. The CDR3 contains 14 residues. Germline V gene data show CDR1 as WNHNN and CDR2 as SYGVQD (reference sequence). The CDR3 region is CASSGAGVRNIQYF. For the CDR3, the DNA is TGCGCCAGCAGTGGGGCGGGTGTCAGGAACATTCAGTACTTC.

This chain joins TRBV7-2 and TRBJ2-1; D gene unclear. Germline loops: CDR1 SGHTA, CDR2 FQGNSA. This CDR3 contains 16 residues. V lost 2 bases, J lost 1 base, and 12 bases lay in between. Written as DNA, the CDR3 is TGTGCCAGCAGCTTAAGGTCCCGTGGTTCCTACAATGAGCAGTTCTTC. It specifies CASSLRSRGSYNEQFF.

V and J are TRBV21-1 and TRBJ2-7; no check of the table's D call, TRBD2, against the DNA was made. TRBV21-1 is designated a pseudogene. CDR3 length equals 14 residues. As DNA, the CDR3 is TGTGCCAGCAGCACCCAGGGTGGTTTGGGCGGGGGGATCGTC. It specifies CASSTQGGLGGGIV.

The chain is built from TRBV19 and TRBJ1-5; no definite D call. V was shortened by 9 bases and J by 2 bases, with 14 bases between the two germline ends. The CDR3 is 14 amino acids. The V gene's germline CDR1 is LNHDA and CDR2 SQIVND (reference sequence). CDR3 coding DNA: TGTGCCAGCCTAGGGAGGGTAGGCAATCAGCCCCAGCATTTT. Residues: CASLGRVGNQPQHF.

CDR3: CAISGGSRGEQFF. As DNA, the CDR3 is TGTGCCATCAGTGGAGGGTCCAGGGGGGAGCAGTTCTTC. This chain joins TRBV10-3 and TRBJ2-1; the match to TRBD1 covers 7 bases. Germline CDR1 is ENHRY and CDR2 is SYGVKD. With V trimmed by 4 bases and J by 10 bases, 7 bases remained unmatched. CDR3 length: 13 amino acids.

The chain has TRBV10-3 and TRBJ2-4; no definite D call. The V and J ends lost 6 bases and 6 bases respectively, with 9 bases between them. The CDR3 runs to 12 residues. Germline loops: CDR1 ENHRY, CDR2 SYGVKD. The DNA for the CDR3 is TGTGCCATCAGCCCGGACGGAAACATTCAGTACTTC. Its protein product is CAISPDGNIQYF.

The rearrangement links TRBV28 to TRBJ2-5; 7 bases fit TRBD2. The germline CDR1 and CDR2 sequences are MDHEN and SYDVKM. The CDR3 extends over 15 amino acids. V lost 3 bases, J lost 4 bases, and 8 bases stayed unmatched. The CDR3 region is CASSLQAGYAETQYF. The CDR3 nucleotides are TGTGCCAGCAGTTTGCAAGCGGGATATGCAGAGACCCAGTACTTC.

This clone came up a few times. The V gene is TRBV28, the J gene TRBJ1-2, with a weak D call TRBD1 (6 bases). The germline gives CDR1 MDHEN, CDR2 SYDVKM. CDR3 length: 16 residues. Trimming took off 5 bases at V and 1 base at J, with 17 bases between the two ends. CDR3 nucleotide sequence: TGTGCCAGCAGTCCCTCGACAGGTTTAAATAACTATGGCTACACCTTC. It translates to CASSPSTGLNNYGYTF.

The genes are TRBV18 and TRBJ1-1; a weak D match, TRBD1 (5 bases). CDR1 KGHSH and CDR2 LQKENI come from the germline V gene. Deletions cut 8 bases from V and 4 bases from J, with 8 bases between. The CDR3 has 11 amino acids. The chain's CDR3 is CASQGGTEAFF. CDR3 sequence (DNA): TGTGCCAGCCAGGGCGGCACTGAAGCTTTCTTT.

The rearrangement uses TRBV7-2 and TRBJ1-3; unclear D gene. Germline V CDR1 and CDR2: SGHTA, FQGNSA. V dropped 3 bases and J dropped 3 bases, with 3 bases sitting between them. This CDR3 is built from 12 residues. CDR3 region: CASSFDGNTIYF. The CDR3 DNA is TGTGCCAGCAGCTTCGATGGAAACACCATATATTTT.